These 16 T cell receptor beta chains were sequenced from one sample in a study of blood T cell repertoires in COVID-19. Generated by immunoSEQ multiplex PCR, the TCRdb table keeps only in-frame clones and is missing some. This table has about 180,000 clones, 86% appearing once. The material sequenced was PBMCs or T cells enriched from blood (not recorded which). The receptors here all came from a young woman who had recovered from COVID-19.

Written as DNA, the CDR3 is TGTGCCGGCCTGACAGGGAACGGATGGCAAGAGACCCAGTACTTC. Translation gives CAGLTGNGWQETQYF. This chain links TRBV2 with TRBJ2-5; TRBD1 agrees at 7 bases. Trimming at V came to 11 bases and at J to 2 bases, leaving 14 bases not matched to a gene. Germline CDR1 and CDR2: SNHLY and FYNNEI. The CDR3 runs 15 residues.

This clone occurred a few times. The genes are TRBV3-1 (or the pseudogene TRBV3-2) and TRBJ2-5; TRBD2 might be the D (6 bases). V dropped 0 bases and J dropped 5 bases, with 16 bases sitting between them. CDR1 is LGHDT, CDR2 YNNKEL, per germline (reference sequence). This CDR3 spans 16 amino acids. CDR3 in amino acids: CASSQDFGGSGETQYF. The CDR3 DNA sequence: TGTGCCAGCAGCCAAGACTTTGGGGGAAGCGGGGAGACCCAGTACTTC.

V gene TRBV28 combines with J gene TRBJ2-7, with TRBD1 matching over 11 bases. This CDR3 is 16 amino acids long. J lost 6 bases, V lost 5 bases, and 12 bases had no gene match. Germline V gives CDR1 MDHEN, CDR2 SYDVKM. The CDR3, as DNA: TGTGCCAGCAGTGAAGGGGACAGGGGGAATCTGGGCGAGCAGTACTTC. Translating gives CASSEGDRGNLGEQYF.

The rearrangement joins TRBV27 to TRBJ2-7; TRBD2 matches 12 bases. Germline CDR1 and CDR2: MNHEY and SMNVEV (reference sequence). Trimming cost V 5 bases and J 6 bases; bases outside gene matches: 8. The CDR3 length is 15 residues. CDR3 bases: TGTGCCAGCAGTACTCTAGCGGGAGGGCCAATCGAGCAGTACTTC. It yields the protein CASSTLAGGPIEQYF.

CDR3 DNA sequence: TGTGCCAGCAGCTCGGGACTAGCGGGTCTCGTTGATGAGCAGTTCTTC. Amino acid sequence: CASSSGLAGLVDEQFF. The rearrangement uses TRBV7-3 and TRBJ2-1, with 12 bases aligning to TRBD2. With 4 bases clipped from V and 8 bases from J, the junction kept 9 bases outside the gene matches. CDR1 is SGHTA, CDR2 FQGTGA, per germline. The CDR3 consists of 16 residues.

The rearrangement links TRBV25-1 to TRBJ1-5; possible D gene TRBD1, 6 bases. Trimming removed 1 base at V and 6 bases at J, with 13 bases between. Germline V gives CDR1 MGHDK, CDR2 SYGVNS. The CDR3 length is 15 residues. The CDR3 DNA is TGTGCCAGCAGTGAATCCGACAGGTCCTCTCAGCCCCAGCATTTT. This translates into CASSESDRSSQPQHF.

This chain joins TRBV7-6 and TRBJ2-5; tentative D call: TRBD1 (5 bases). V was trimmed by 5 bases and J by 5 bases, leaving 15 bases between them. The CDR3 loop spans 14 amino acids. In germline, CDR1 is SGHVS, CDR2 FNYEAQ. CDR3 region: CASSPGMGRETQYF. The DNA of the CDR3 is TGTGCCAGCAGCCCCGGTATGGGGCGGGAGACCCAGTACTTC.

The CDR3 protein is CASSQGQTGGYTF. As DNA, the CDR3 is TGTGCCAGCAGCCAGGGACAGACGGGCGGCTACACCTTC. The chain couples TRBV11-1 to TRBJ1-2; TRBD1 agrees at 7 bases. CDR3 length: 13 residues. Germline V CDR1 and CDR2: SGHAT, FQDESV (reference sequence). V trimming: 5 bases; J trimming: 8 bases; junction bases outside the gene matches: 8.

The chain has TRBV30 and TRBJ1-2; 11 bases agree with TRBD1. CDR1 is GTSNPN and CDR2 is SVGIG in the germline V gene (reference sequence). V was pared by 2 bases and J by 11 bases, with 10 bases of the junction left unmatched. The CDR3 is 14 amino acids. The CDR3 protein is CAWSSGTGGPPYTF. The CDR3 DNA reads TGTGCCTGGAGTTCCGGGACAGGGGGACCGCCGTACACCTTC.

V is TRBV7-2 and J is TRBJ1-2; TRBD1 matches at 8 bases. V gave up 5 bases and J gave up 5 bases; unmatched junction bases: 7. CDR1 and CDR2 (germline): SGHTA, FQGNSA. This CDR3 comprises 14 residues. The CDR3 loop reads CASSADRGRYGYTF. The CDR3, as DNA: TGTGCCAGCAGCGCTGACAGGGGAAGGTATGGCTACACCTTC.

The chain's CDR3 is CASSLAGLAGGNEQFF. CDR3 in DNA: TGCGCCAGCAGCTTGGCTGGCCTAGCGGGAGGGAATGAGCAGTTCTTC. This sequence joins TRBV5-1 and TRBJ2-1, with TRBD2 matching over 12 bases. After removal of 0 bases from V and 7 bases from J, the junction contained 5 bases not matched to a gene. Looked up from germline, CDR1 is SGHRS and CDR2 is YFSETQ. CDR3 length: 16 residues.

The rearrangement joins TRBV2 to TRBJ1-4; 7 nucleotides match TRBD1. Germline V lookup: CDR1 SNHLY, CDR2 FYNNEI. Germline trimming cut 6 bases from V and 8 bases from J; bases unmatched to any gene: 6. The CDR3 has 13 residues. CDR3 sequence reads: CASRIGGDEKLFF. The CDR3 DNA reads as TGTGCCAGCAGAATAGGGGGCGACGAAAAACTGTTTTTT.

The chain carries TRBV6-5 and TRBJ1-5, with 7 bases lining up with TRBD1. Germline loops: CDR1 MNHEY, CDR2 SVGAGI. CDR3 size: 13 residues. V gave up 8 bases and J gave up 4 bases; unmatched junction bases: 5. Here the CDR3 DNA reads TGTGCCAGCTCTCACAGGGGAAATCAGCCCCAGCATTTT. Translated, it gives CASSHRGNQPQHF.

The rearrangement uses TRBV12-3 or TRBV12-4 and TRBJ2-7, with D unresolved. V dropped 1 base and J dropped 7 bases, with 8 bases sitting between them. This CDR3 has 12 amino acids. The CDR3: CASSLDFREQYF. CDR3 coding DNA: TGTGCCAGCAGTTTAGACTTTCGGGAGCAGTACTTC.

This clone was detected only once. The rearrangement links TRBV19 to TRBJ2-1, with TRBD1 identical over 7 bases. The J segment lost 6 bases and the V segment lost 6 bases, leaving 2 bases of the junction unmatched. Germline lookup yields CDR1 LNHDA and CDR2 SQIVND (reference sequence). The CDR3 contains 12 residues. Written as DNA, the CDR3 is TGTGCCAGTAGAGACAGGGCCAATGAGCAGTTCTTC. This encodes CASRDRANEQFF.

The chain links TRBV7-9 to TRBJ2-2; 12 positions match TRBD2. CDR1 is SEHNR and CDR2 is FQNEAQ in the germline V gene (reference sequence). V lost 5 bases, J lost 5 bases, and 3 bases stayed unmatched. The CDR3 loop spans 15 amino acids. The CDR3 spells CASSLLAGGTGELFF. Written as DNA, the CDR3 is TGTGCCAGCAGCCTACTAGCGGGAGGAACCGGGGAGCTGTTTTTT.